The clone carrying this TCR beta chain was seen only a few times. Its antigen is currently unknown. Alongside a J-beta primer mix, a sample-barcoded 5' primer served in a second PCR lasting roughly 7 to 12 cycles. A minimum of 3 million CDR3-containing paired-end reads was obtained for each sample. In TCRdb, the 5' RACE reads were re-called with MiXCR into one record per CDR3 protein. The profile shows around 690,000 distinct CDR3 sequences, 58% of them singletons. The V gene's germline CDR1 is KGHSH and CDR2 LQKENI. V gave up 1 base and J gave up 5 bases, with 6 bases separating them. The CDR3 runs 13 residues. This entry is derived from a study of blood T cells in healthy people across ages. Overall study findings and caveats: A strong correlation between TCR beta diversity and naive T cell percentage was seen.

Peripheral blood was drawn, around 9.3 milliliters per donor. RNA extraction gave at least 5 micrograms of total RNA per sample. The sequence came from a man aged 55 to 70 in good health. Specimen: blood. The chain combines TRBV18 with TRBJ2-1, with D unclear. Here the CDR3 DNA reads TGTGCCAGCTCACCACTCAGGAACAATGAGCAGTTCTTC. It specifies CASSPLRNNEQFF.